The 25 T cell receptor beta chains listed next were all sequenced from one sample in a study of Graves' ophthalmopathy and Graves' hyperthyroidism. Using RNA transcripts, the TCR beta CDR3 regions were amplified. Second-round multiplex PCR came after a first-round RT-PCR that employed HTBI primers. Each CDR3 protein gets one entry after TCRdb re-called the multiplex PCR reads with MiXCR. The top ten clones hold 44% of a sample with 600,000 to 950,000 distinct CDR3 sequences, about 44% of them seen once. What was sequenced was peripheral blood. The receptors originated from an adult man with Graves' ophthalmopathy.

The chain joins TRBV7-2 to TRBJ2-2; D ambiguous. Germline V gene data show CDR1 as SGHTA and CDR2 as FQGNSA. There are 13 residues in the CDR3. V lost 5 bases and J lost 5, with 9 bases in between. The chain's CDR3 is CASSLLLTGELFF. CDR3 coding DNA: TGTGCCAGCAGCCTTCTCCTGACCGGGGAGCTGTTTTTT.

The chain has TRBV29-1 and TRBJ2-7; the D gene is possibly TRBD1 (6 bases). In germline, CDR1 is SQVTM, CDR2 ANQGSEA. The CDR3 runs 15 residues. V gave up 6 bases and J gave up 2 bases, with 20 bases separating them. CDR3 protein: CSVLILRDTPYEQYF. CDR3 DNA sequence: TGCAGCGTGTTGATCCTCCGGGACACTCCCTACGAGCAGTACTTC.

The chain couples TRBV20-1 to TRBJ1-2, with no clear D. V gave up 5 bases and J gave up 1 base, with 11 bases separating them. The CDR3 covers 13 residues. The germline gives CDR1 DFQATT, CDR2 SNEGSKA (reference sequence). The CDR3 region is CSAQRFNNYGYTF. The CDR3 nucleotides read TGCAGTGCTCAGAGATTTAATAACTATGGCTACACCTTC.

This clonotype was counted at least ten times. The rearrangement links TRBV29-1 to TRBJ2-7; D gene uncertain. The germline V gene encodes CDR1 SQVTM and CDR2 ANQGSEA. Between the trimmed V and J ends, which lost 0 bases and 0 bases, there was a span of 6 bases. This CDR3 is 13 amino acids long. CDR3 sequence: CSVEDAASYEQYF. CDR3 bases: TGCAGCGTTGAAGATGCAGCCTCCTACGAGCAGTACTTC.

The V gene is TRBV9, the J gene TRBJ2-5; tentatively, D is TRBD1 or TRBD2 (6 bases each). V was trimmed by 4 bases and J by 3 bases, leaving 25 bases between them. The CDR3 is 18 amino acids. Germline values: CDR1 SGDLS, CDR2 YYNGEE. The DNA of the CDR3 is TGTGCCAGCAGCCAAGGTAGTGGGTGGAGAGGGGGGAAAGAGACCCAGTACTTC. Protein product: CASSQGSGWRGGKETQYF.

This chain connects TRBV10-3 to TRBJ2-7, with D maybe TRBD1 (6 bases). The CDR3 consists of 14 residues. Germline lookup yields CDR1 ENHRY and CDR2 SYGVKD. The V end lost 10 bases, the J end lost 3 bases, and 19 bases lay between the germline ends. This chain's CDR3 is CASSENRDHYEQYF. The DNA of the CDR3 is TGTGCCAGCAGCGAGAACAGGGACCACTACGAGCAGTACTTC.

The V gene is TRBV7-9, the J gene TRBJ2-2; 7 bases map to TRBD1. The V gene end was trimmed by 5 bases and the J gene end by 7 bases; junction bases not matched to a gene: 7. In germline, CDR1 is SEHNR, CDR2 FQNEAQ (reference sequence). The CDR3 consists of 14 residues. CDR3 in DNA: TGTGCCAGCAGCACCCACAGGGGCGGCGGGGAGCTGTTTTTT. Protein sequence: CASSTHRGGGELFF.

This clonotype was found a few times. The V call is TRBV24-1, the J call TRBJ2-2; 8 bases fit TRBD1. The CDR3 loop spans 15 amino acids. V was pared by 6 bases and J by 1 base, with 3 bases of the junction left unmatched. Germline V gene lookup returns CDR1 KGHDR and CDR2 SFDVKD. The CDR3 reads CATSPTGENTGELFF. The CDR3 DNA is TGTGCCACCAGTCCGACAGGGGAGAACACCGGGGAGCTGTTTTTT.

The chain couples TRBV7-9 to TRBJ2-1, with 9 bases identical to TRBD1. The CDR3 is 15 amino acids. Germline loops: CDR1 SEHNR, CDR2 FQNEAQ (reference sequence). V gave up 2 bases and J gave up 7 bases; unmatched junction bases: 6. The CDR3 here is CASSLRGTGRNEQFF. DNA for the CDR3: TGTGCCAGCAGCTTACGGGGGACAGGGCGGAATGAGCAGTTCTTC.

The rearrangement links TRBV7-9 to TRBJ2-3; D possibly corresponds to TRBD1 (5 bases). Looked up from germline, CDR1 is SEHNR and CDR2 is FQNEAQ (reference sequence). Trimming left V 1 base short and J 8 bases short, with 22 bases between. The CDR3 spans 17 residues. CDR3 region: CASSLESTVRSPPTQYF. For the CDR3, the DNA is TGTGCCAGCAGCTTAGAATCGACAGTTAGGTCCCCACCTACGCAGTATTTT.

The table lists this clonotype with many counts. J is TRBJ2-2 and V is TRBV25-1; D is unresolved. Germline values: CDR1 MGHDK, CDR2 SYGVNS. The CDR3 covers 12 residues. Trimming removed 8 bases at V and 4 bases at J, with 8 bases between. The CDR3 DNA reads TGTGCCAGCTCGGACGGCACCGGGGAGCTGTTTTTT. As protein: CASSDGTGELFF.

The chain combines TRBV7-3 with TRBJ1-4, with no clear D. V was trimmed by 5 bases and J by 0 bases, leaving 10 bases between them. This CDR3 comprises 15 residues. Germline CDR1 is SGHTA and CDR2 is FQGTGA. This chain's CDR3 is CASSPGLATNEKLFF. DNA of the CDR3: TGTGCCAGCAGCCCCGGTTTGGCAACTAATGAAAAACTGTTTTTT.

Remarks on this clonotype: Germline is not matched at one junction end, which may reflect a read error. This sequence joins TRBV10-3 and TRBJ1-1, with D uncertain. Germline assignment: CDR1 ENHRY and CDR2 SYGVKD. The CDR3 runs to 16 residues. The CDR3 reads CASSYSTRVVATEAFF. For the CDR3, the DNA is TGTGCCAGCAGTTACTCGACTCGGGTTGTGGCCACTGAAGCTTTCTTT.

For this clonotype: A read error is possible here, since a much larger clone lies one base away. V gene TRBV7-8 combines with J gene TRBJ1-2, with D maybe TRBD1 (5 bases). V was shortened by 6 bases and J by 8 bases, with 16 bases between the two germline ends. CDR3 length: 13 residues. The germline gives CDR1 SGHVS, CDR2 FQNEAQ. For the CDR3, the DNA is TGTGCCAGCAGTCTTACATGGGGCGCGGGCTACACCTTC. Translation gives CASSLTWGAGYTF.

This clonotype was observed many times. The rearrangement uses TRBV5-1 and TRBJ1-1; maybe TRBD1 (6 bases). The V gene lost 0 bases and the J gene lost 2 bases, with 8 bases spanning the gap. There are 14 residues in the CDR3. Germline V CDR1 and CDR2: SGHRS, YFSETQ. The CDR3 protein is CASSLAQGNTEAFF. CDR3 bases: TGCGCCAGCAGCTTGGCACAGGGCAACACTGAAGCTTTCTTT.

The chain couples TRBV7-3 to TRBJ2-7; TRBD1 matches at 8 bases. There are 14 residues in the CDR3. Germline V gene data show CDR1 as SGHTA and CDR2 as FQGTGA. The trim removed 4 bases at V and 2 bases at J, leaving 4 bases unmatched. The CDR3 coding sequence is TGTGCCAGCAGCTGGCGGACAGGGACCTACGAGCAGTACTTC. Amino acids: CASSWRTGTYEQYF.

This rearrangement joins TRBV6-1 to TRBJ1-5; a weak D match, TRBD1 (5 bases). Germline CDR1 is MNHNS and CDR2 is SASEGT. The CDR3 spans 12 residues. The germline V and J ends were trimmed by 9 bases and 11 bases, with 17 bases remaining between them. CDR3 nucleotide sequence: TGTGCCAGTACCGGGGGAGTAAAGACCCAGCATTTT. It translates to CASTGGVKTQHF.

This clonotype was detected many times. The rearrangement joins TRBV7-9 to TRBJ1-1, with TRBD1 as a possible D gene (5 bases). V lost 1 base to trimming and J lost 1 base, with 10 bases between them. The CDR3 sequence is 15 residues long. Germline assignment: CDR1 SEHNR and CDR2 FQNEAQ (reference sequence). DNA for the CDR3: TGTGCCAGCAGCTTAGAGAGGGGCAGGAACACTGAAGCTTTCTTT. Translation gives CASSLERGRNTEAFF.

Ten or more counts support this clonotype. The rearrangement uses TRBV15 and TRBJ2-5; D gene ambiguous. The CDR3 sequence is 15 residues long. The germline gives CDR1 LNHNV, CDR2 YYDKDF (reference sequence). Between the trimmed V and J ends, which lost 0 bases and 0 bases, there was a span of 8 bases. The CDR3 nucleotides read TGTGCCACCAGCAGAGAATTGACTTACCAAGAGACCCAGTACTTC. Its protein product is CATSRELTYQETQYF.

This clonotype was observed a handful of times. This chain connects TRBV5-4 to TRBJ1-2, with D possibly being TRBD1 (5 bases). CDR1 and CDR2 from the germline V gene are SGHNT and YYREEE (reference sequence). There are 14 residues in the CDR3. Trimming removed 4 bases from V and 0 bases from J, with 10 bases in between. The CDR3 protein is CASSTMGANYGYTF. The CDR3 nucleotides are TGTGCCAGCAGCACGATGGGGGCTAACTATGGCTACACCTTC.

Of note for this clonotype: One end of the junction is discordant with germline, which a read error may explain. CDR3 sequence reads: CASSEGWQGNQPQHF. The CDR3 coding sequence is TGTGCCAGCAGTGAAGGGTGGCAGGGTAATCAGCCCCAGCATTTT. The gene calls are TRBV24-1 and TRBJ1-5, with D perhaps TRBD1 (5 bases). The germline gives CDR1 KGHDR, CDR2 SFDVKD. This CDR3 region has 15 residues.

As regards this clonotype: One base away lies a much larger clone, so this may be a sequencing read error. The chain employs TRBV10-3 and TRBJ1-1; D is perhaps TRBD1 (6 bases). This CDR3 has 13 amino acids. The V end lost 10 bases, the J end lost 7 bases, and 19 bases lay between the germline ends. From germline, CDR1 is ENHRY and CDR2 SYGVKD. DNA for the CDR3: TGTGCCAGCAACGTATGGACAGCTCTTGAAGCTTTCTTT. It codes for CASNVWTALEAFF.

Note on this clonotype: Being one base from a much bigger clone, this may be a read error. The V and J genes are TRBV12-3 or TRBV12-4 and TRBJ1-3; tentatively, D is TRBD1 (5 bases). CDR3 length equals 14 residues. CDR3 DNA: TGTGCCAGCGGGGGGACGGACTCTGGAAACGCCATATATTTT. Translation gives CASGGTDSGNAIYF.

The chain carries TRBV29-1 and TRBJ2-7; D is possibly TRBD1 (5 bases). V lost 7 bases and J lost 7, with 17 bases in between. In germline, CDR1 is SQVTM, CDR2 ANQGSEA. CDR3 length equals 12 residues. As DNA, the CDR3 is TGCAGCGGATACGACAGCCGTAATGAGCAGTACTTC. Translation gives CSGYDSRNEQYF.

This clonotype was seen repeatedly, ten times or more. CDR3 in amino acids: CASTSSGGGNSPLHF. CDR3 sequence (DNA): TGTGCCAGCACCTCCTCCGGAGGGGGGAATTCACCCCTCCACTTT. The chain uses TRBV7-3 and TRBJ1-6, with D possibly being TRBD1 (6 bases). This CDR3 has 15 residues. CDR1 is SGHTA, CDR2 FQGTGA, per germline. The V end lost 7 bases, the J end lost 7 bases, and 17 bases lay between the germline ends.